These 17 T cell receptor beta chains were sequenced from one sample in a study of post-analysis software for immune sequencing data. Regarding the study as a whole: Elevated frequency relative to controls characterized 4 or 5 TRBV segments in patients, TRBV5-6, TRBV5-1 and TRBV20-1 among them.

These TCRs are of unknown antigen specificity. Prepared TCR beta cDNA libraries contained unique molecular identifiers. TCRdb reprocessed the PCR reads with MiXCR, giving one entry per CDR3 protein. This sample has hundreds of thousands of distinct CDR3 sequences; 30% occur once, and the top ten carry roughly 0.57%. Material for sequencing was blood. These receptors all stem from a girl aged 5-17 years with multiple sclerosis.

This clonotype appeared a single time. A much larger clone differs by one base, so this may be a read error. The chain couples TRBV12-3 or TRBV12-4 to TRBJ2-1, with 11 nucleotides matching TRBD1. CDR3 length equals 16 residues. The CDR3 region is CASSERTGGGNNEPFF. The CDR3 DNA reads as TGTGCCAGCAGTGAGAGGACAGGGGGCGGGAACAATGAGCCGTTCTTC.

Notes on this clonotype: A read error may explain this, as a much larger clone is one base away. This chain joins TRBV11-2 and TRBJ2-1, with D possibly being TRBD2 (5 bases). The CDR3 length is 14 residues. CDR1 and CDR2 (germline): SGHAT, FQNNGV. CDR3 DNA sequence: TGTGCCAGCAGCTGGGCGACTACTTACAATGGGCAGTTCTTC. Its protein is CASSWATTYNGQFF.

The gene calls are TRBV6-6 and TRBJ1-1; D remains ambiguous. V lost 11 bases and J lost 2, with 6 bases in between. This CDR3 region has 10 residues. CDR1 MNHNY and CDR2 SVGAGI come from the germline V gene (reference sequence). The CDR3 loop reads CAGGNTEAFF. In DNA, the CDR3 is TGTGCCGGCGGAAACACTGAAGCTTTCTTT.

This clonotype turned up a few times. This chain links TRBV5-1 with TRBJ1-1; possible D gene TRBD1, 5 bases. CDR1 SGHRS and CDR2 YFSETQ come from the germline V gene. This CDR3 comprises 14 residues. V dropped 4 bases and J dropped 5 bases, with 15 bases sitting between them. In DNA form, the CDR3 reads TGCGCCAGCAGCCCCCGGCGGGAGGGGACTGAAGCTTTCTTT. Amino acid sequence: CASSPRREGTEAFF.

This chain links TRBV5-1 with TRBJ2-5; D remains unclear. V lost 1 base and J lost 9, with 13 bases in between. The germline CDR1 and CDR2 sequences are SGHRS and YFSETQ. The CDR3 length is 13 residues. CDR3 sequence: CASSLIPTEAQYF. The CDR3 DNA sequence: TGCGCCAGCAGCTTGATTCCGACCGAGGCCCAGTACTTC.

V usage is TRBV6-1 and J usage is TRBJ1-2, with D perhaps TRBD1 (5 bases). Germline V CDR1 and CDR2: MNHNS, SASEGT. This CDR3 has 12 residues. Trimming took 4 bases from V and 5 from J, leaving 8 bases between them. CDR3 nucleotide sequence: TGTGCCAGCAGTGGGGACGCATATGGCTACACCTTC. Translation: CASSGDAYGYTF.

The chain couples TRBV2 to TRBJ2-6; D is perhaps TRBD1 (6 bases). From germline, CDR1 is SNHLY and CDR2 FYNNEI. This CDR3 spans 17 amino acids. V lost 2 bases to trimming and J lost 0 bases, with 11 bases between them. CDR3 amino acids: CASSEYRDLSGANVLTF. CDR3 bases: TGTGCCAGCAGTGAATACAGGGATCTCTCTGGGGCCAACGTCCTGACTTTC.

This chain uses TRBV6-6 with TRBJ2-1; 8 nucleotides match TRBD1. Germline loops: CDR1 MNHNY, CDR2 SVGAGI (reference sequence). The CDR3 runs to 15 residues. J gave up 10 bases and V 5 bases, and 13 bases lay outside the gene matches. The CDR3 here is CASSKRPTTGGEQFF. Written as DNA, the CDR3 is TGTGCCAGCAGTAAAAGACCAACTACAGGGGGGGAGCAGTTCTTC.

This clonotype has a count of ten or more. The J gene is TRBJ2-7, the V gene TRBV29-1, with 9 bases aligning to TRBD2. The CDR3 totals 13 residues. V was pared by 6 bases and J by 8 bases, with 11 bases of the junction left unmatched. Germline CDR1 reads SQVTM; CDR2 reads ANQGSEA. CDR3 in DNA: TGCAGCGTGGCCCGAGGTAGCGGGAGTCAGCAGTACTTC. Translating gives CSVARGSGSQQYF.

The chain recombines TRBV27 with TRBJ2-3, with D perhaps given as TRBD1 or TRBD2 (5 bases each). V shed 8 bases and J shed 6 bases, with 21 bases lying between them. The CDR3 totals 15 residues. Germline V CDR1 and CDR2: MNHEY, SMNVEV (reference sequence). CDR3 protein: CASRGLGGLPDTQYF. CDR3 in DNA: TGTGCCAGCCGGGGCCTTGGGGGTTTACCCGATACGCAGTATTTT.

This clonotype showed up just a few times. The chain joins TRBV12-3 or TRBV12-4 to TRBJ2-7; 7 bases fit TRBD1. The J call may not be correct, given that the DNA end is closer to TRBJ2-5. The CDR3 is 13 residues long. This CDR3 reads CASSFFRGETQYF. The CDR3 coding sequence is TGTGCCAGCAGTTTCTTCAGGGGGGAGACCCAGTACTTC.

V is TRBV28 and J is TRBJ2-1, with D tentatively TRBD2 (5 bases). Germline CDR1 is MDHEN and CDR2 is SYDVKM. The V end lost 2 bases, the J end lost 6 bases, and 14 bases lay between the germline ends. The CDR3 runs to 15 residues. The CDR3 here is CASSLDVGVRNEQFF. The CDR3 DNA reads as TGTGCCAGCAGTTTAGATGTGGGAGTTCGCAATGAGCAGTTCTTC. Full variable domain (rest looked up from reference TRBV28 and TRBJ2-1): DVKVTQSSRYLVKRTGEKVFLECVQDMDHENMFWYRQDPGLGLRLIYFSYDVKMKEKGDIPEGYSVSREKKERFSLILESASTNQTSMYLCASSLDVGVRNEQFFGPGTRLTVL.

This clonotype was seen more than once but under ten times. This chain links TRBV27 with TRBJ2-7; D may match TRBD1 or TRBD2 (6 bases each). Trimming shortened V by 6 bases and J by 4 bases, and 16 bases separated the two germline ends. Per the germline V gene, CDR1 is MNHEY and CDR2 is SMNVEV (reference sequence). The CDR3 runs to 14 residues. The CDR3 here is CASSEGGLFYEQYF. CDR3 DNA: TGTGCCAGCAGCGAAGGGGGACTTTTTTACGAGCAGTACTTC.

The genes are TRBV27 and TRBJ2-1; unclear D gene. The CDR3 has 11 residues. From germline, CDR1 is MNHEY and CDR2 SMNVEV (reference sequence). The V end lost 6 bases, the J end lost 8 bases, and 8 bases lay between the germline ends. CDR3 loop: CASSHVHEQFF. The CDR3 DNA sequence: TGTGCCAGCAGCCACGTCCATGAGCAGTTCTTC.

This clonotype came up a few times. The chain joins TRBV6-2 or TRBV6-3 to TRBJ1-2, with D uncertain. The ends were cut back, 0 bases at V and 7 bases at J, with 3 bases in the middle. The germline gives CDR1 MNHEY, CDR2 SVGEGT. The length of the CDR3 is 11 residues. In nucleotides, the CDR3 is TGTGCCAGCAGTTACTCCATTGGCTACACCTTC. Protein sequence: CASSYSIGYTF.

The chain recombines TRBV4-3 with TRBJ2-1; possible D gene TRBD2, 6 bases. CDR1 and CDR2 (germline): LGHNA, YSLEER. The CDR3 is 16 amino acids. Trimming took off 1 base at V and 5 bases at J, with 15 bases between the two ends. The CDR3 is CASSQVEAGLDNEQFF. CDR3 nucleotide sequence: TGCGCCAGCAGCCAAGTAGAAGCGGGCCTTGACAATGAGCAGTTCTTC.

This clonotype was counted only a few times. The rearrangement joins TRBV9 to TRBJ1-6; D is ambiguous. The CDR3 spans 15 residues. Trimming removed 4 bases at V and 9 bases at J, with 17 bases between. Germline V gene data show CDR1 as SGDLS and CDR2 as YYNGEE. CDR3 DNA sequence: TGTGCCAGCAGCCAGGACCGAGATCTGGGTTCACCCCTCCACTTT. This gives the protein CASSQDRDLGSPLHF.